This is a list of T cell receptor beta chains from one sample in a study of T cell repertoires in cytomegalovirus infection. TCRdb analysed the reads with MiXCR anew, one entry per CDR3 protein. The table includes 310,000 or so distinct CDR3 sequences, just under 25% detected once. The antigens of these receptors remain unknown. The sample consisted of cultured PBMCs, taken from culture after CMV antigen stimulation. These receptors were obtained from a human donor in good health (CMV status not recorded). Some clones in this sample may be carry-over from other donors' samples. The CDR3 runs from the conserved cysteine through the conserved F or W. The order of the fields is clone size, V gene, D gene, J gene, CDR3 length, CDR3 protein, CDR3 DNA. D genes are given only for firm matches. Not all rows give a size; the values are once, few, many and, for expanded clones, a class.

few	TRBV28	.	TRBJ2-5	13	CATIGQNQETQYF	TGTGCCACCATCGGACAGAACCAAGAGACCCAGTACTTC
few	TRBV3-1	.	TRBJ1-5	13	CASSHGENQPQHF	TGTGCCAGCAGCCATGGAGAGAATCAGCCCCAGCATTTT
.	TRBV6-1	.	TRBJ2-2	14	CASNRVPNTGELFF	TGTGCCAGCAACCGGGTACCGAACACCGGGGAGCTGTTTTTT
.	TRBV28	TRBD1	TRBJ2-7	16	CASSPPGQGISYEQYF	TGTGCCAGCAGTCCACCGGGACAGGGGATCTCCTACGAGCAGTACTTC
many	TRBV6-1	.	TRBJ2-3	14	CATRRGQAFDTQYF	TGTGCCACCCGCCGAGGCCAGGCCTTTGATACGCAGTATTTT
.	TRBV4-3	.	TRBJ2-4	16	CASSQQTAPAKNIQYF	TGCGCCAGCAGCCAACAGACAGCTCCAGCCAAAAACATTCAGTACTTC
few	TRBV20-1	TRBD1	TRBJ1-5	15	CSVTGQGADNQPQHF	TGCAGTGTCACAGGACAGGGGGCCGACAATCAGCCCCAGCATTTT
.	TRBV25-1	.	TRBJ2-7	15	CASTELAGTTYEQYF	TGTGCCAGTACAGAGCTCGCGGGCACAACCTACGAGCAGTACTTC
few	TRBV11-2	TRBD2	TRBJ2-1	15	CASSLAGRAGNEQFF	TGTGCCAGCAGCTTAGCCGGGAGGGCCGGCAATGAGCAGTTCTTC
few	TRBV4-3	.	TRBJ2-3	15	CASSQGGGYTDTQYF	TGCGCCAGCAGCCAAGGAGGGGGTTACACAGATACGCAGTATTTT
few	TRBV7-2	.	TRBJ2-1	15	CASSLDGPTYNEQFF	TGTGCCAGCAGCTTAGACGGGCCGACCTACAATGAGCAGTTCTTC
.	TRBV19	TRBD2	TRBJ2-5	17	CASSTPGLAGAGETQYF	TGTGCCAGTAGTACCCCAGGACTAGCGGGAGCCGGGGAGACCCAGTACTTC
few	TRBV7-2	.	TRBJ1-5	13	CASSAQTTQPQHF	TGTGCCAGCAGCGCCCAGACGACGCAGCCCCAGCATTTT
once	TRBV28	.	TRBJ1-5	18	CASGGGGARGLGNQPQHF	TGTGCCAGCGGGGGGGGGGGGGCGCGGGGTTTAGGCAATCAGCCCCAGCATTTT
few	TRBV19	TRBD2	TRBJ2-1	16	CASRYELAGGLNEQFF	TGTGCCAGTCGGTACGAGCTAGCGGGGGGGCTCAATGAGCAGTTCTTC
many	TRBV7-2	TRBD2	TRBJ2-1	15	CASSPGGAGGHEQFF	TGTGCCAGCAGCCCGGGGGGAGCGGGAGGGCATGAGCAGTTCTTC
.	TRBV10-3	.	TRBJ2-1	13	CAISPGLSFEQFF	TGTGCCATCAGTCCGGGACTCTCATTTGAGCAGTTCTTC
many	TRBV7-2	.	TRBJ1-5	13	CASSLGFNQPQHF	TGTGCCAGCAGCTTGGGGTTCAATCAGCCCCAGCATTTT
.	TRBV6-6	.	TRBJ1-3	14	CASSYTGSGNTIYF	TGTGCCAGCAGTTACACCGGCTCTGGAAACACCATATATTTT
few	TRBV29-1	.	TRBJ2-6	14	CSVEEVGGANVLTF	TGCAGCGTTGAAGAGGTTGGTGGGGCCAACGTCCTGACTTTC
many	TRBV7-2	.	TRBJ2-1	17	CASSPFEAGHTYNEQFF	TGTGCCAGCAGCCCCTTCGAAGCGGGCCATACCTACAATGAGCAGTTCTTC
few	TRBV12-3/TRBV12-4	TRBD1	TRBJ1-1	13	CASSITGGTEAFF	TGTGCCAGCAGTATTACAGGGGGAACTGAAGCTTTCTTT
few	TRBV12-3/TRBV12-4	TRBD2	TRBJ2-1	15	CASRERENSGSEQFF	TGTGCCAGCAGGGAGCGGGAGAATTCGGGGTCTGAGCAGTTCTTC
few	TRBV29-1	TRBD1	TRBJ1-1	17	CSAFLAGQGLPNTEAFF	TGCAGCGCCTTTCTCGCGGGACAGGGATTACCGAACACTGAAGCTTTCTTT
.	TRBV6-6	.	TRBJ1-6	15	CASSYFREGSSPLHF	TGTGCCAGCAGTTACTTCAGGGAGGGCAGTTCACCCCTCCACTTT
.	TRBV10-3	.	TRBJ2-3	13	CAIQRPGTDTQYF	TGTGCCATCCAAAGGCCCGGTACAGATACGCAGTATTTT
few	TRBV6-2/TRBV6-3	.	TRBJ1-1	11	CASSYLNEAFF	TGTGCCAGCAGTTACTTGAATGAAGCTTTCTTT
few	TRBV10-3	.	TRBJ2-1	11	CAISEYNEQFF	TGTGCCATCAGTGAGTACAATGAGCAGTTCTTC
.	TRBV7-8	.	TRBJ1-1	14	CASIGGQGHTEAFF	TGTGCCAGCATCGGGGGGCAGGGGCACACTGAAGCTTTCTTT
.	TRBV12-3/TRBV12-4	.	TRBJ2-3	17	CASSLARGGVGTDTQYF	TGTGCCAGCAGTTTAGCGAGAGGGGGGGTCGGCACAGATACGCAGTATTTT
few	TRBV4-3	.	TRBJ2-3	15	CASSQDPSGLDTQYF	TGCGCCAGCAGCCAAGATCCGAGCGGCCTAGATACGCAGTATTTT
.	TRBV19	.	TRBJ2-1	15	CASSSTLDYNHEQFF	TGTGCCAGTAGTTCAACCCTAGACTACAACCATGAGCAGTTCTTC
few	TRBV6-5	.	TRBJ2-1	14	CASSYSSRKNEQFF	TGTGCCAGCAGTTACTCGAGCAGGAAAAATGAGCAGTTCTTC
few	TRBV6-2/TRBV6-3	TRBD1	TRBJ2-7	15	CASKGGTGEFYEQYF	TGTGCCAGCAAGGGAGGGACAGGGGAATTCTACGAGCAGTACTTC
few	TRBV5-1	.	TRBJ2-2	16	CASSLVGATNTGELFF	TGCGCCAGCAGCTTGGTGGGAGCAACGAACACCGGGGAGCTGTTTTTT
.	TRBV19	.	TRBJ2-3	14	CASSIDPGTDTQYF	TGTGCCAGTAGTATAGACCCCGGCACGGATACGCAGTATTTT
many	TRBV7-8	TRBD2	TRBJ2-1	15	CASRLAGGPRDEQFF	TGTGCCAGCAGGTTAGCGGGAGGGCCTAGGGATGAGCAGTTCTTC
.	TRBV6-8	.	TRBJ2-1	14	CAISQVSSYNEQFF	TGTGCCATCTCCCAAGTGAGCTCCTACAATGAGCAGTTCTTC
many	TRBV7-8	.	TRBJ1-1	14	CASTNTLQGTEAFF	TGTGCCAGCACCAACACGTTACAGGGCACTGAAGCTTTCTTT
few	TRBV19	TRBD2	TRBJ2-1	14	CASRLAGGGREQFF	TGTGCCAGTAGGCTAGCGGGAGGAGGACGTGAGCAGTTCTTC
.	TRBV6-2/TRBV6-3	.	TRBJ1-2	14	CASSEDKANYGYTF	TGTGCCAGCAGTGAGGACAAAGCTAACTATGGCTACACCTTC
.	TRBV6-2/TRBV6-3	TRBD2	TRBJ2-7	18	CASRRSFGTSGKTYEQYF	TGTGCCAGCAGGCGATCCTTCGGGACTAGCGGGAAAACCTACGAGCAGTACTTC
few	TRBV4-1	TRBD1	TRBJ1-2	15	CASSQVDRDYYGYTF	TGCGCCAGCAGCCAAGTCGACAGGGACTACTATGGCTACACCTTC
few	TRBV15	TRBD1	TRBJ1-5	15	CATSRDGQGPQPQHF	TGTGCCACCAGCAGAGATGGACAGGGTCCACAGCCCCAGCATTTT
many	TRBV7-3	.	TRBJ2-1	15	CASSFQGGPYNEQFF	TGTGCCAGCAGCTTTCAGGGGGGCCCCTACAATGAGCAGTTCTTC
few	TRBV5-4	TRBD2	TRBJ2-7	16	CASSFIAGGYSYEQYF	TGTGCCAGCAGTTTCATAGCGGGAGGCTACTCCTACGAGCAGTACTTC
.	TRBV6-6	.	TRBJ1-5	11	CASSQDRTWHF	TGTGCCAGCAGTCAGGACCGTACATGGCATTTT
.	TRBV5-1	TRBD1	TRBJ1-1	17	CASREGQGVSMNTEAFF	TGCGCCAGCAGAGAGGGACAGGGGGTCTCTATGAACACTGAAGCTTTCTTT
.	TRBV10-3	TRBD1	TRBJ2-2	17	CAISGRPTGANTGELFF	TGTGCCATCAGTGGGAGGCCAACAGGGGCGAACACCGGGGAGCTGTTTTTT